This T cell receptor beta chain appears in the sequencing data of a study of graft-versus-host responses after intestinal transplantation. The wider study: Recipients uniformly received anti-thymocyte globulin induction, followed by tacrolimus and steroids for two to four years.

About 200,000 CFSE-labeled responder cells were plated with about 200,000 irradiated, violet-dye-labeled stimulator cells. Sorted after the reaction were proliferating CFSE-low CD3+CD4+ and CD3+CD8+ responders. The assay was immunoSEQ multiplex PCR, and TCRdb's table has in-frame clones only and misses some. Of 5,000 to 6,500 clones in the sample, about 33% were seen once. The V end lost 10 bases, the J end lost 1 base, and 13 bases lay between the germline ends. The length of the CDR3 is 13 residues. Germline lookup yields CDR1 ENHRY and CDR2 SYGVKD. The input for sequencing was alloreactive CD8+ T cells from a mixed lymphocyte reaction culture, taken before intestinal transplant. The subset: CFSE-low proliferating T cells sorted from roughly six-day pre-transplant mixed lymphocyte reaction (GvH or HvG direction). The source of this sequence is a human patient who received an intestinal transplant. This rearrangement joins TRBV10-3 to TRBJ1-2; D call uncertain. In DNA form, the CDR3 reads TGTGCCACCGAGAAGGAGAATAACTATGGCTACACCTTC. This translates into CATEKENNYGYTF.